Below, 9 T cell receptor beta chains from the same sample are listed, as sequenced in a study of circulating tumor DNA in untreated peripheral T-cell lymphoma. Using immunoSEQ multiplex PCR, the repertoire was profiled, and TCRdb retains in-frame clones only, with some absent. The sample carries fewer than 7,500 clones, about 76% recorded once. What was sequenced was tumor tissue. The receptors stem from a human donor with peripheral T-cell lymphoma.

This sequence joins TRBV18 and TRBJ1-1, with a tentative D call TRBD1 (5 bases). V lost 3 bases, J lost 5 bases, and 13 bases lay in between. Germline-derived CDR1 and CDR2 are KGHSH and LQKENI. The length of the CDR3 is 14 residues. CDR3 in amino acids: CASSPGGRRTEAFF. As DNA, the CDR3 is TGTGCCAGCTCACCGGGGGGGAGGAGGACTGAAGCTTTCTTT.

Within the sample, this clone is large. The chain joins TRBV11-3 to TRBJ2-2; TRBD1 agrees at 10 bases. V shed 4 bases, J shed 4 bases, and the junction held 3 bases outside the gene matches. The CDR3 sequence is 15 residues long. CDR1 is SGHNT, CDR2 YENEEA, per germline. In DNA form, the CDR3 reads TGTGCCAGCAGCTGGGGGACAGGGGCCACCGGGGAGCTGTTTTTT. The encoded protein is CASSWGTGATGELFF.

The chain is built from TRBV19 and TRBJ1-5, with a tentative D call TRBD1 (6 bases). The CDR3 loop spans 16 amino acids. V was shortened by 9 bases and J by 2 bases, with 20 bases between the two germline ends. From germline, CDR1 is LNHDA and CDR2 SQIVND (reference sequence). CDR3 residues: CASLSPRTAGNQPQHF. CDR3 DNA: TGTGCCAGCCTTTCCCCTCGGACAGCGGGCAATCAGCCCCAGCATTTT.

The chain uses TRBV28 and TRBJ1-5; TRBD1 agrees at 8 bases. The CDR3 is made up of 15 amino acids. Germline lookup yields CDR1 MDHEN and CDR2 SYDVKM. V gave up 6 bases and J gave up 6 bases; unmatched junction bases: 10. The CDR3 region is CASRSWTGNGQPQHF. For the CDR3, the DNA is TGTGCCAGCAGGAGTTGGACAGGGAACGGTCAGCCCCAGCATTTT. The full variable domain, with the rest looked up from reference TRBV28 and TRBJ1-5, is DVKVTQSSRYLVKRTGEKVFLECVQDMDHENMFWYRQDPGLGLRLIYFSYDVKMKEKGDIPEGYSVSREKKERFSLILESASTNQTSMYLCASRSWTGNGQPQHFGDGTRLSIL.

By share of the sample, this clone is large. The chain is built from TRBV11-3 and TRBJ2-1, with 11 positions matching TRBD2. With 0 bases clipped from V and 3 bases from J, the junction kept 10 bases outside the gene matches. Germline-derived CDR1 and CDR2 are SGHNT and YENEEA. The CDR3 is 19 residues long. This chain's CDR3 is CASSLEIFTSGSIYNEQFF. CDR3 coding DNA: TGTGCCAGCAGCTTAGAAATTTTTACTAGCGGGAGTATCTACAATGAGCAGTTCTTC. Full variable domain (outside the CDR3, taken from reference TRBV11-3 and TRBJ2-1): EAGVVQSPRYKIIEKKQPVAFWCNPISGHNTLYWYLQNLGQGPELLIRYENEEAVDDSQLPKDRFSAERLKGVDSTLKIQPAELGDSAVYLCASSLEIFTSGSIYNEQFFGPGTRLTVL.

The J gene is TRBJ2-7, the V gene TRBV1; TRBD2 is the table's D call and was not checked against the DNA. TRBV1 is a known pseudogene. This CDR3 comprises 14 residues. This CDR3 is CASSQNEGSYEQYF. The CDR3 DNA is TGCGCCAGCAGCCAAAACGAGGGTTCCTACGAGCAGTACTTC.

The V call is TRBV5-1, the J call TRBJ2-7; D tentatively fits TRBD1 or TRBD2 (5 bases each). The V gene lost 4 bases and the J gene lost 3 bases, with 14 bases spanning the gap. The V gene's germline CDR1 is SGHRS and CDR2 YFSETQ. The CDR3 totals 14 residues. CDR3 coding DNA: TGCGCCAGCAGCCGGGACGTCGAAGACTACGAGCAGTACTTC. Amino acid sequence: CASSRDVEDYEQYF. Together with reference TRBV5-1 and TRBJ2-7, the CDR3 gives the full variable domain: KAGVTQTPRYLIKTRGQQVTLSCSPISGHRSVSWYQQTPGQGLQFLFEYFSETQRNKGNFPGRFSGRQFSNSRSEMNVSTLELGDSALYLCASSRDVEDYEQYFGPGTRLTVT.

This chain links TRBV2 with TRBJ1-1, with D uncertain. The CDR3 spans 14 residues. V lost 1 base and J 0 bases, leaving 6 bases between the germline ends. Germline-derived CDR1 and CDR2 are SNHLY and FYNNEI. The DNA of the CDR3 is TGTGCCAGCAGTGAAGGTCATCTGAACACTGAAGCTTTCTTT. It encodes CASSEGHLNTEAFF.

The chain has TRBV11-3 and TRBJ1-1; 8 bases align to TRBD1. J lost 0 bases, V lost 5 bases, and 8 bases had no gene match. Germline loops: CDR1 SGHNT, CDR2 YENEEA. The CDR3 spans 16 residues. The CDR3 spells CASSPYRGGMNTEAFF. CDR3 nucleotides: TGTGCCAGCAGCCCTTACAGGGGGGGAATGAACACTGAAGCTTTCTTT. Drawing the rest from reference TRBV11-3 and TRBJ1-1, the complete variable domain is EAGVVQSPRYKIIEKKQPVAFWCNPISGHNTLYWYLQNLGQGPELLIRYENEEAVDDSQLPKDRFSAERLKGVDSTLKIQPAELGDSAVYLCASSPYRGGMNTEAFFGQGTRLTVV.